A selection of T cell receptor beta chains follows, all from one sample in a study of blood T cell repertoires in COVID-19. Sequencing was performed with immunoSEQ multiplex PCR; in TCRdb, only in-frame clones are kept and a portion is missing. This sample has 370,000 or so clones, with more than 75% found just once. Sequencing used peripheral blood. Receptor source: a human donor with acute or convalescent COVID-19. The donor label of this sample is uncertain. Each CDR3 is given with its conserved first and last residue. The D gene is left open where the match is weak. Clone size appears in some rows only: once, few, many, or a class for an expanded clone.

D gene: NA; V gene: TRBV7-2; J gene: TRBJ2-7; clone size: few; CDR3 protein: CASSLNRVPGQYF; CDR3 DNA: TGTGCCAGCAGCTTAAACCGAGTGCCCGGGCAGTACTTC
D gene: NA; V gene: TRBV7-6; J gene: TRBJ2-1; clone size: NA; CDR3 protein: CASSLPGSRPGNEQFF; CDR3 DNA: TGTGCCAGCAGCTTACCCGGGAGCCGGCCGGGGAATGAGCAGTTCTTC
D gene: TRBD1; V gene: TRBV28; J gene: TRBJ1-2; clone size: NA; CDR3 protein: CASRRDRVGGYTF; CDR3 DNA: TGTGCCAGCCGACGGGACAGGGTGGGTGGCTACACCTTC
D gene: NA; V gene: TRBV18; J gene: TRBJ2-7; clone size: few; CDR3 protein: CASSPGSGAIYEQYF; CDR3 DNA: TGTGCCAGCTCACCAGGTTCAGGGGCTATATACGAGCAGTACTTC
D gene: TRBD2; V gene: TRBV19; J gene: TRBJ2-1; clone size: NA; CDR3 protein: CASSGWASGTYNEQFF; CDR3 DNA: TGTGCCAGTAGTGGTTGGGCTAGCGGGACCTACAATGAGCAGTTCTTC
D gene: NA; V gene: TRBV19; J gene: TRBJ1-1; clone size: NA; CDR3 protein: CASSIDGQHSEAFF; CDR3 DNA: TGTGCCAGTAGTATAGACGGCCAACACAGTGAAGCTTTCTTT
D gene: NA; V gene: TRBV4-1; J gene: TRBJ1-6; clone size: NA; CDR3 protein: CAPTQRGGTPLHF; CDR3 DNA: TGCGCCCCCACCCAACGGGGGGGTACACCCCTCCACTTT
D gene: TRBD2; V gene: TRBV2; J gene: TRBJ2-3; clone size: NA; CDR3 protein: CASIGTSLLDTQYF; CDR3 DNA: TGTGCCAGCATTGGGACTAGCTTGTTAGATACGCAGTATTTT
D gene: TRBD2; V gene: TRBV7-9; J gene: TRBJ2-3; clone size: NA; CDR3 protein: CASSLAGAGTDTQYF; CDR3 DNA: TGTGCCAGCAGCCTAGCGGGAGCGGGCACAGATACGCAGTATTTT
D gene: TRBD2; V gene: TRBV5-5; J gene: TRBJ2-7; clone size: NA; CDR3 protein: CASSDQAGTALYEQYF; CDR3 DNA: TGTGCCAGCAGCGACCAAGCGGGAACCGCCTTATACGAGCAGTACTTC
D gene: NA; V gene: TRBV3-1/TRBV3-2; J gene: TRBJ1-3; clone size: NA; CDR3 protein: CASRPGGPTFLSGNTIYF; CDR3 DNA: TGTGCCAGCAGACCGGGGGGGCCTACTTTCCTCTCTGGAAACACCATATATTTT
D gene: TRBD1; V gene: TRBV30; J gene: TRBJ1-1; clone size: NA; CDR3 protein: CAWRKRQGMNTEAFF; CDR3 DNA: TGTGCCTGGAGAAAGAGACAGGGGATGAACACTGAAGCTTTCTTT
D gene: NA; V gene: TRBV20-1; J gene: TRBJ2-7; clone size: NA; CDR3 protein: CSASRGNSYEQYF; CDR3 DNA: TGCAGTGCTAGTCGCGGTAACTCCTACGAGCAGTACTTC
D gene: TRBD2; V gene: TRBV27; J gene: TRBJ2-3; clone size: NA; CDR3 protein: CASSFGGAADTQYF; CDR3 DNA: TGTGCCAGCAGTTTCGGGGGGGCTGCAGATACGCAGTATTTT
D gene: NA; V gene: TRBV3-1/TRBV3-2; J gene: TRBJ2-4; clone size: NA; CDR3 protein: CASSPQIGGSLNIQYF; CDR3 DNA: TGTGCCAGCAGCCCCCAAATTGGAGGGAGCTTGAACATTCAGTACTTC
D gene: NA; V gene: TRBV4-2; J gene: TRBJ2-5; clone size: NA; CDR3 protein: CASSQARGGVETQYF; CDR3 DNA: TGTGCCAGCAGCCAAGCTAGAGGGGGAGTGGAGACCCAGTACTTC
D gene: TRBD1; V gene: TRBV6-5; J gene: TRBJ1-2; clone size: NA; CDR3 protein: CASSQGANGYTF; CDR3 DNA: TGTGCCAGCAGTCAGGGGGCGAATGGCTACACCTTC
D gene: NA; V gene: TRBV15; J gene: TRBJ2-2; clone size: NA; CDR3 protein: CASRRGDRNTGELFF; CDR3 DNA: TGTGCCAGCCGAAGGGGGGACAGAAACACCGGGGAGCTGTTTTTT
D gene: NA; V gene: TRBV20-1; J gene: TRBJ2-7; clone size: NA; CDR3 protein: CSASSVLQGRSYEQYF; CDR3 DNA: TGCAGTGCTAGTTCGGTCTTACAGGGCCGCTCCTACGAGCAGTACTTC
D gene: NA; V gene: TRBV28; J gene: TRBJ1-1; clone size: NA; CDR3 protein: CASSDVSGPTEAFF; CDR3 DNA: TGTGCCAGCAGTGACGTCTCAGGGCCCACTGAAGCTTTCTTT
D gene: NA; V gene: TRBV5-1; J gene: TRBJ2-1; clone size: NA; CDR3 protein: CASSLIRTNSYNEQFF; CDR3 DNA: TGCGCCAGCAGCCTAATCCGCACTAACTCCTACAATGAGCAGTTCTTC
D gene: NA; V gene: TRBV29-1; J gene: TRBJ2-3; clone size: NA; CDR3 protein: CSVGLLLTDTQYF; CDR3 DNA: TGCAGCGTTGGACTCCTTTTAACAGATACGCAGTATTTT
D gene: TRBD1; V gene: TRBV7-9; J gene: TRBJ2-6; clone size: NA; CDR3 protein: CASSLSYRGPSGANVLTF; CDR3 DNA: TGTGCCAGCAGCTTATCTTACAGGGGGCCCTCTGGGGCCAACGTCCTGACTTTC
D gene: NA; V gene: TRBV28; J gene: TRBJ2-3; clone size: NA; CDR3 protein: CASSNRATDTQYF; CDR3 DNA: TGTGCCAGCAGTAACAGGGCGACAGATACGCAGTATTTT
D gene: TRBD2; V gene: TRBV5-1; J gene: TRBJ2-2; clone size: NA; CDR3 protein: CASSLHREATGELFF; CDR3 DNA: TGCGCCAGCAGCTTGCATCGGGAGGCAACCGGGGAGCTGTTTTTT
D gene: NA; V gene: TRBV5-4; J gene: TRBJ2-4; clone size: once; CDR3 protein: CASSWRGAKNIQYF; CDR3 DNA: TGTGCCAGCAGCTGGAGAGGAGCCAAAAACATTCAGTACTTC
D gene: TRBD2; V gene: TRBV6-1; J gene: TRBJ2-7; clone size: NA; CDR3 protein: CASSGPVSGSYSYEQYF; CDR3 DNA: TGTGCCAGCAGTGGGCCCGTTAGCGGGAGTTACTCCTACGAGCAGTACTTC
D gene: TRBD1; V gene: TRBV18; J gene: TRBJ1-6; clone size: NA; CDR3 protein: CASSQATGGFSPLHF; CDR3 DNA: TGTGCCAGCTCACAAGCAACAGGGGGATTTTCACCCCTCCACTTT
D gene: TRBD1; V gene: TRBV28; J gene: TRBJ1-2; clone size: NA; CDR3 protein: CASSPTGTGDYGYTF; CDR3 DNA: TGTGCCAGCAGTCCGACCGGGACAGGGGACTATGGCTACACCTTC
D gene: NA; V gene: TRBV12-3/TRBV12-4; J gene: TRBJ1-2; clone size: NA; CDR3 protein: CASSFLANYGYTF; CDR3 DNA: TGTGCCAGCAGTTTTCTAGCTAACTATGGCTACACCTTC
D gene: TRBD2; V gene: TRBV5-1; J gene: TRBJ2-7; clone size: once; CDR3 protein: CASSLSSGRNEQYF; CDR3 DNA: TGCGCCAGCAGCTTGAGTAGCGGGAGGAACGAGCAGTACTTC
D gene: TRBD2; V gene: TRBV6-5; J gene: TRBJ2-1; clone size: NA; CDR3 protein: CASSYSGSGRDNEQFF; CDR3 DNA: TGTGCCAGCAGTTACTCGGGTAGCGGGAGGGACAATGAGCAGTTCTTC
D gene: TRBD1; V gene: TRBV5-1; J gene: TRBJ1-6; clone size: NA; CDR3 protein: CASSLVGGGSYFSYNSPLHF; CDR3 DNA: TGCGCCAGCAGCTTGGTAGGGGGCGGAAGCTACTTCTCCTATAATTCACCCCTCCACTTT
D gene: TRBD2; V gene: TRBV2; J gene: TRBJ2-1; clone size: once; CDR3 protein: CASRLAENNEQFF; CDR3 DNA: TGTGCCAGTAGACTAGCGGAAAACAATGAGCAGTTCTTC